These 21 T cell receptor beta chains originate from one sample sequenced in a study of T cell repertoires in cytomegalovirus infection. A single record per CDR3 protein comes from TCRdb applying MiXCR to the reads. The data hold 150,000 to 200,000 distinct CDR3 sequences, with roughly 30% observed a single time. Sequenced: PBMCs. Receptors originate from a human donor in good health (CMV status not recorded). Some clones in this sample may be carry-over from other donors' samples.

The chain uses TRBV12-3 or TRBV12-4 and TRBJ1-5; D unresolved. The CDR3 spans 12 residues. The V end was cut by 1 base, the J end by 7 bases, with 5 bases between. The CDR3 region is CASSLGVQPQHF. CDR3 nucleotide sequence: TGTGCCAGCAGTTTAGGTGTCCAGCCCCAGCATTTT.

The gene calls are TRBV7-2 and TRBJ2-7; D unclear. Germline CDR1 SGHTA, CDR2 FQGNSA. V was pared by 1 base and J by 12 bases, with 13 bases between. The CDR3 runs to 12 residues. CDR3 sequence: CASSLGTPVGYF. The DNA of the CDR3 is TGTGCCAGCAGCTTAGGAACCCCCGTCGGGTACTTC.

This sequence joins TRBV6-1 and TRBJ1-1; D is undetermined. The CDR3 spans 13 residues. In germline, CDR1 is MNHNS, CDR2 SASEGT. The V gene lost 1 base and the J gene lost 10 bases, with 13 bases spanning the gap. Here the CDR3 DNA reads TGTGCCAGCAGTGAAGGTTCGGGAGACGCAGCTTTCTTT. Protein product: CASSEGSGDAAFF.

About this clonotype: A much larger clonotype is one base distant, so this may be a read error. For the CDR3, the DNA is TGTGCCAGCAGCCCTCAGGGGGAAGTACGGCCCCAGCATTTT. This codes for CASSPQGEVRPQHF. The chain employs TRBV7-2 and TRBJ1-5, with 7 bases identical to TRBD1. With 5 bases clipped from V and 9 bases from J, the junction kept 10 bases outside the gene matches. This CDR3 region has 14 residues. Germline values: CDR1 SGHTA, CDR2 FQGNSA.

This clonotype showed up many times. J is TRBJ1-5 and V is TRBV7-2; 9 bases match TRBD1. Germline lookup yields CDR1 SGHTA and CDR2 FQGNSA. Germline trimming cut 5 bases from V and 7 bases from J; bases unmatched to any gene: 6. This CDR3 has 14 amino acids. The CDR3 here is CASSTRQGDQPQHF. The CDR3, as DNA: TGTGCCAGCAGCACCCGACAGGGGGACCAGCCCCAGCATTTT.

The chain has TRBV5-4 and TRBJ1-2; 7 bases are a match to TRBD1. This CDR3 is 14 amino acids long. Germline trimming cut 3 bases from V and 2 bases from J; bases unmatched to any gene: 4. Germline CDR1 reads SGHNT; CDR2 reads YYREEE (reference sequence). In DNA form, the CDR3 reads TGTGCCAGCAGCTGGTCGGGACAGAACTATGGCTACACCTTC. The encoded protein is CASSWSGQNYGYTF. Combining the CDR3 with reference TRBV5-4 and TRBJ1-2 gives the whole variable domain ETGVTQSPTHLIKTRGQQVTLRCSSQSGHNTVSWYQQALGQGPQFIFQYYREEENGRGNFPPRFSGLQFPNYSSELNVNALELDDSALYLCASSWSGQNYGYTFGSGTRLTVV.

This rearrangement joins TRBV2 to TRBJ2-6; no reliable D call. This CDR3 spans 12 amino acids. Trimming took off 3 bases at V and 9 bases at J, with 6 bases between the two ends. The germline CDR1 and CDR2 sequences are SNHLY and FYNNEI. In DNA, the CDR3 is TGTGCCAGCAGTGAGTCCGGCAACGTCCTGACTTTC. It translates to CASSESGNVLTF.

In this sample, this clonotype turned up a few times. The chain recombines TRBV29-1 with TRBJ2-7; 8 bases map to TRBD1. J was trimmed by 5 bases and V by 6 bases; bases with no gene match: 9. Germline V gives CDR1 SQVTM, CDR2 ANQGSEA. The CDR3 loop spans 13 amino acids. Written as DNA, the CDR3 is TGCAGCGTCCGAACCGGGACAGGTAACGAGCAGTACTTC. It encodes CSVRTGTGNEQYF.

The chain combines TRBV11-2 with TRBJ2-5; no firm D call. The CDR3 is 15 residues long. V lost 5 bases and J lost 2, with 15 bases in between. CDR1 is SGHAT and CDR2 is FQNNGV in the germline V gene. The CDR3 here is CASSDSIGAQETQYF. The CDR3 bases are TGTGCCAGCAGCGATTCGATAGGAGCGCAAGAGACCCAGTACTTC.

This clonotype was seen a handful of times. Its ends do not fully match the called genes, so a read error is possible. This chain uses TRBV7-6 with TRBJ2-5; D is possibly TRBD1 (6 bases). The CDR3 has 13 amino acids. CDR1 and CDR2 from the germline V gene are SGHVS and FNYEAQ. The DNA of the CDR3 is TGTGCTAGCAGCTACAGGGTTGGAGAGACCCAGTACTTC. Amino acids: CASSYRVGETQYF.

The table lists this clonotype with a few counts. This chain connects TRBV11-2 to TRBJ2-2, with TRBD1 matching 10 bases. Germline trimming cut 4 bases from V and 6 bases from J; bases unmatched to any gene: 17. The CDR3 extends over 19 amino acids. The germline gives CDR1 SGHAT, CDR2 FQNNGV. DNA of the CDR3: TGTGCCAGCAGCTCATACCGAACATCGACAGGGGGCTTAGCCGGGGAGCTGTTTTTT. It encodes CASSSYRTSTGGLAGELFF. The full variable domain, with the rest looked up from reference TRBV11-2 and TRBJ2-2, is EAGVAQSPRYKIIEKRQSVAFWCNPISGHATLYWYQQILGQGPKLLIQFQNNGVVDDSQLPKDRFSAERLKGVDSTLKIQPAKLEDSAVYLCASSSYRTSTGGLAGELFFGEGSRLTVL.

The V call is TRBV5-8, the J call TRBJ2-3; TRBD1 aligns across 11 bases. The J segment lost 4 bases and the V segment lost 4 bases, leaving 8 bases of the junction unmatched. The CDR3 loop spans 16 amino acids. Germline loops: CDR1 SGHTS, CDR2 YDEGEE. DNA for the CDR3: TGTGCCAGCAGCCTGCCGGGACAGGGGGGCCCAGATACGCAGTATTTT. Protein product: CASSLPGQGGPDTQYF.

This clonotype was counted between two and nine times. The chain couples TRBV5-4 to TRBJ1-1, with a weak D call TRBD1 (5 bases). V was pared by 0 bases and J by 4 bases, with 13 bases between. The CDR3 contains 15 residues. Per germline, CDR1 SGHNT and CDR2 YYREEE (reference sequence). DNA for the CDR3: TGTGCCAGCAGCTTGGGGGGCAGGGATCGCACTGAAGCTTTCTTT. This translates into CASSLGGRDRTEAFF. The full variable domain, with the rest looked up from reference TRBV5-4 and TRBJ1-1, is ETGVTQSPTHLIKTRGQQVTLRCSSQSGHNTVSWYQQALGQGPQFIFQYYREEENGRGNFPPRFSGLQFPNYSSELNVNALELDDSALYLCASSLGGRDRTEAFFGQGTRLTVV.

This clonotype appeared once. The chain has TRBV7-6 and TRBJ2-7; D ambiguous. The CDR3 length is 18 residues. Germline-derived CDR1 and CDR2 are SGHVS and FNYEAQ. V was shortened by 0 bases and J by 3 bases, with 21 bases between the two germline ends. CDR3 loop: CASSLARPVTTSGYEQYF. In DNA form, the CDR3 reads TGTGCCAGCAGCTTAGCACGGCCGGTTACAACTTCGGGCTACGAGCAGTACTTC. Drawing the rest from reference TRBV7-6 and TRBJ2-7, the complete variable domain is GAGVSQSPRYKVTKRGQDVALRCDPISGHVSLYWYRQALGQGPEFLTYFNYEAQQDKSGLPNDRFSAERPEGSISTLTIQRTEQRDSAMYRCASSLARPVTTSGYEQYFGPGTRLTVT.

The gene calls are TRBV19 and TRBJ2-5, with D perhaps matching TRBD1 or TRBD2 (5 bases each). The V and J ends lost 4 bases and 3 bases respectively, with 12 bases between them. This CDR3 has 14 amino acids. Per the germline V gene, CDR1 is LNHDA and CDR2 is SQIVND (reference sequence). As DNA, the CDR3 is TGTGCCAGTAGTACCTCCGGGACGGAAGAGACCCAGTACTTC. Translating gives CASSTSGTEETQYF.

The J gene is TRBJ1-2, the V gene TRBV6-5, with D perhaps TRBD1 (6 bases). In germline, CDR1 is MNHEY, CDR2 SVGAGI. The CDR3 totals 16 residues. Trimming pared 2 bases from V and 4 bases from J, leaving 17 bases between. The CDR3 sequence: CASSYPKGEGSYGYTF. Here the CDR3 DNA reads TGTGCCAGCAGTTACCCCAAGGGGGAGGGGAGCTATGGCTACACCTTC.

V and J are TRBV20-1 and TRBJ1-1, with 7 bases that match TRBD1. The trim removed 5 bases at V and 1 base at J, leaving 10 bases unmatched. This CDR3 spans 15 amino acids. Germline V gene sequence: CDR1 DFQATT, CDR2 SNEGSKA (reference sequence). Here the CDR3 reads CSAVDRARGNTEAFF. The CDR3 DNA reads as TGCAGTGCTGTCGACAGGGCAAGGGGGAACACTGAAGCTTTCTTT.

The genes are TRBV2 and TRBJ1-1, with no clear D. The germline gives CDR1 SNHLY, CDR2 FYNNEI. This CDR3 contains 15 residues. Deletions cut 3 bases from V and 4 bases from J, with 15 bases between. DNA of the CDR3: TGTGCCAGCAGTGATCCAGCCCTGGACGGCACTGAAGCTTTCTTT. Its protein product is CASSDPALDGTEAFF. Supplemented by reference TRBV2 and TRBJ1-1, the full variable domain reads EPEVTQTPSHQVTQMGQEVILRCVPISNHLYFYWYRQILGQKVEFLVSFYNNEISEKSEIFDDQFSVERPDGSNFTLKIRSTKLEDSAMYFCASSDPALDGTEAFFGQGTRLTVV.

The rearrangement uses TRBV20-1 and TRBJ2-7; D may be TRBD1 (5 bases). The CDR3 contains 12 residues. Deletions cut 3 bases from V and 3 bases from J, with 9 bases between. Germline lookup yields CDR1 DFQATT and CDR2 SNEGSKA (reference sequence). CDR3 bases: TGCAGTGCTAGTGACAGTAGCTACGAGCAGTACTTC. Its protein product is CSASDSSYEQYF.

A few counts support this clonotype. The chain couples TRBV6-6 to TRBJ2-3, with D hard to call. The CDR3 has 16 residues. Germline V gene sequence: CDR1 MNHNY, CDR2 SVGAGI (reference sequence). V gave up 6 bases and J gave up 1 base, with 17 bases separating them. Written as DNA, the CDR3 is TGTGCCAGCAGCAACGTGTTAGCAACCGGCACAGATACGCAGTATTTT. It codes for CASSNVLATGTDTQYF.

This chain uses TRBV12-5 with TRBJ2-4; 7 bases fit TRBD1. Per germline, CDR1 LGHNT and CDR2 FRNRAP. The CDR3 loop spans 12 amino acids. J gave up 8 bases and V 5 bases, and 3 bases lay outside the gene matches. The CDR3, as DNA: TGTGCTAGTGGTACAGGGGCGGACATTCAGTACTTC. Its translation is CASGTGADIQYF.